The entry below describes one T cell receptor beta chain. Seattle patients were enrolled during active infection and followed longitudinally. This specimen belongs to a study of blood T cell repertoires in COVID-19. Study processing details: Amplifying reference gene primers gave estimates of nucleated cell counts. Some clones are missing from TCRdb's copy, which holds only in-frame ones; the method was immunoSEQ multiplex PCR. The DNA was the basis for D and trimming; V, J and clone size are from that table. The repertoire holds fewer than 500,000 clones, with 70% to 90% as singletons. This TCR derives from a man aged 18 to 29 with COVID-19, enrolled during active disease. The sequenced sample was peripheral blood.

Written as DNA, the CDR3 is TGTGCCAGCAGCCGCGAACAGGGGACCCCCTACGAGCAGTACTTC. It yields the protein CASSREQGTPYEQYF. This chain uses TRBV11-3 with TRBJ2-7; 7 bases line up with TRBD1. Per germline, CDR1 SGHNT and CDR2 YENEEA. V dropped 5 bases and J dropped 2; count of bases not matched to a gene: 9. The CDR3 spans 15 residues. Looking up the rest from reference TRBV11-3 and TRBJ2-7 gives the full variable domain: EAGVVQSPRYKIIEKKQPVAFWCNPISGHNTLYWYLQNLGQGPELLIRYENEEAVDDSQLPKDRFSAERLKGVDSTLKIQPAELGDSAVYLCASSREQGTPYEQYFGPGTRLTVT.